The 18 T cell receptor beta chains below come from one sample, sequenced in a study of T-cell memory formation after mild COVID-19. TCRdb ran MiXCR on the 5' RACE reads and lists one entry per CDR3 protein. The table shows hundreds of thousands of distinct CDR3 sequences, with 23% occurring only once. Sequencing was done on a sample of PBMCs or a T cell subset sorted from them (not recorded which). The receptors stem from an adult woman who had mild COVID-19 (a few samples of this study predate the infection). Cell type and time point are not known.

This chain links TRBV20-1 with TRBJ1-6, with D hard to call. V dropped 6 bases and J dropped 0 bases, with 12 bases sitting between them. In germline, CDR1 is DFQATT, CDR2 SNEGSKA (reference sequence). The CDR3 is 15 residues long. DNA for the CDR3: TGCAGTGCCACCCCGACCTACTCCTATAATTCACCCCTCCACTTT. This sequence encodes CSATPTYSYNSPLHF.

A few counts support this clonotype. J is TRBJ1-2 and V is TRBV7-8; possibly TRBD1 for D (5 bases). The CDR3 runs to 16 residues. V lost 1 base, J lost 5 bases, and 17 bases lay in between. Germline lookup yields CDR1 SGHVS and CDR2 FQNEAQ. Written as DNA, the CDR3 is TGTGCCAGCAGCTTAGGTGTCCAGGGTTCGAGGTATGGCTACACCTTC. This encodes CASSLGVQGSRYGYTF.

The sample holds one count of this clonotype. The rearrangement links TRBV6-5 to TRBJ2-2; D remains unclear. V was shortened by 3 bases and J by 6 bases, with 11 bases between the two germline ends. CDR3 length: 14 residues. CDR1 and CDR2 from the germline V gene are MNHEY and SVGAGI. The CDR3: CASSYPIPPGELFF. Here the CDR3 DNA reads TGTGCCAGCAGTTATCCCATCCCTCCCGGGGAGCTGTTTTTT.

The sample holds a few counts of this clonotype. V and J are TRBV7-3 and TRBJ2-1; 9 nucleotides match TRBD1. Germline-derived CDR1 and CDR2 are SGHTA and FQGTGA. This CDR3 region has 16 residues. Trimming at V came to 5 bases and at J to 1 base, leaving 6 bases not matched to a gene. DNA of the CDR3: TGTGCCAGCAGCGCCCGGGACAGGGAATCCTACAATGAGCAGTTCTTC. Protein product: CASSARDRESYNEQFF.

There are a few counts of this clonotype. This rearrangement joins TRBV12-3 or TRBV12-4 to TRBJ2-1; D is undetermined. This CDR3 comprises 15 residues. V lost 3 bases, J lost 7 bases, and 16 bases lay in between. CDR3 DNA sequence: TGTGCCAGCAGTTTGAGGCCAAGGGTGGGGAATGAGCAGTTCTTC. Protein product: CASSLRPRVGNEQFF.

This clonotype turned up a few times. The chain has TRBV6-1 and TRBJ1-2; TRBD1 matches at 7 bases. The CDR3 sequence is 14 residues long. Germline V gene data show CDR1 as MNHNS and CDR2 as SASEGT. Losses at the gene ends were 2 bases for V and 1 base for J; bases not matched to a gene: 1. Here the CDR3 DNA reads TGTGCCAGCAGTGAATCAGGGGGTAACTATGGCTACACCTTC. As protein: CASSESGGNYGYTF.

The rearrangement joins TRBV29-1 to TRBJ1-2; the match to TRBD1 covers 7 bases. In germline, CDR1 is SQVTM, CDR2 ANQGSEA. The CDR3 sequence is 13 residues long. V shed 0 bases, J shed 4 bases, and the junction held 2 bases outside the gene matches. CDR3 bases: TGCAGCGTTGAAGAAAACAGGGGCTATGGCTACACCTTC. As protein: CSVEENRGYGYTF.

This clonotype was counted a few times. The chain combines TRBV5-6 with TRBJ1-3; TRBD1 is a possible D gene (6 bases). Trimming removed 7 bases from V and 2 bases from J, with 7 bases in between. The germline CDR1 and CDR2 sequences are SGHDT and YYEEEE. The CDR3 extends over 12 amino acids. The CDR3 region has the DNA TGTGCCAGCGAGGGGGCTGGAAACACCATATATTTT. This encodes CASEGAGNTIYF.

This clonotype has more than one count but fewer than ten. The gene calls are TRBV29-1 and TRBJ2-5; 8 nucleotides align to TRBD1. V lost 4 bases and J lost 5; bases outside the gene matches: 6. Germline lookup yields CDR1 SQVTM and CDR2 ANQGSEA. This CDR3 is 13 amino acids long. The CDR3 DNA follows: TGCAGCGTTGGACAGGGGAGAGGGGAGACCCAGTACTTC. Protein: CSVGQGRGETQYF.

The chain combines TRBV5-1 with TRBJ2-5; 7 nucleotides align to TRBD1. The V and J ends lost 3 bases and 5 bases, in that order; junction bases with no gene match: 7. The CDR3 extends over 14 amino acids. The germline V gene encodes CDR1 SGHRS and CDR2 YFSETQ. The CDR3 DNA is TGCGCCAGCAGCTACACAGGGGCGAGGGAGACCCAGTACTTC. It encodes CASSYTGARETQYF. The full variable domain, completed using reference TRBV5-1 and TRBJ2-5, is KAGVTQTPRYLIKTRGQQVTLSCSPISGHRSVSWYQQTPGQGLQFLFEYFSETQRNKGNFPGRFSGRQFSNSRSEMNVSTLELGDSALYLCASSYTGARETQYFGPGTRLLVL.

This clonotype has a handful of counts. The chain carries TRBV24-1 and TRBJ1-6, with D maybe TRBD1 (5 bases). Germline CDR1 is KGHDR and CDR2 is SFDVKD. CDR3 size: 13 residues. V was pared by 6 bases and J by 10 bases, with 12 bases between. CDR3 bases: TGTGCCACCAGTACCCAGGGCCGGTCACCCCTCCACTTT. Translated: CATSTQGRSPLHF.

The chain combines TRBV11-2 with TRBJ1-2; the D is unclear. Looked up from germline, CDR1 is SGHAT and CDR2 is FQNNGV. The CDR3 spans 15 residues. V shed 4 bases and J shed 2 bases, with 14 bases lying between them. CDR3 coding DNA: TGTGCCAGCAGCTCCATAGACCGTATCAACTATGGCTACACCTTC. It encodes CASSSIDRINYGYTF.

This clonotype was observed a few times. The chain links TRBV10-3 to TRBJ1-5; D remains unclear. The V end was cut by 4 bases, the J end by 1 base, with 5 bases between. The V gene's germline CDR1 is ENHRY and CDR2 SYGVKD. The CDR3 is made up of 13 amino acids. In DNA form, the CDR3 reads TGTGCCATCAGTGTACAGAGCAATCAGCCCCAGCATTTT. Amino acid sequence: CAISVQSNQPQHF.

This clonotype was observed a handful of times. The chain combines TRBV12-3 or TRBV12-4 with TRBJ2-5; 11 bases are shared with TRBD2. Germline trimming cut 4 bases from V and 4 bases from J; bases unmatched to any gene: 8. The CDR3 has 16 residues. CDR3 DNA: TGTGCCAGCAGTTCTCAACTAGCGGGAGTCCGAGAGACCCAGTACTTC. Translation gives CASSSQLAGVRETQYF.

The CDR3 loop is CASSTSDRSLAKNIQYF. The CDR3 coding sequence is TGCGCCAGCAGCACGTCGGACAGAAGTCTAGCCAAAAACATTCAGTACTTC. The gene calls are TRBV10-1 and TRBJ2-4; possible D gene TRBD1, 6 bases. The V and J ends lost 6 bases and 0 bases respectively, with 18 bases between them. Germline V gene lookup returns CDR1 WNHNN and CDR2 SYGVQD (reference sequence). This CDR3 is built from 17 residues.

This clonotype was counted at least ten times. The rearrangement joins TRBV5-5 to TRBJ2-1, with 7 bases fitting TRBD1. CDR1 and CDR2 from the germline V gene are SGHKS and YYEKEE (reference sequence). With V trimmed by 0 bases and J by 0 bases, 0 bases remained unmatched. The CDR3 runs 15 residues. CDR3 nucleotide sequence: TGTGCCAGCAGCTTGGGACAGGGCTCCTACAATGAGCAGTTCTTC. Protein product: CASSLGQGSYNEQFF.

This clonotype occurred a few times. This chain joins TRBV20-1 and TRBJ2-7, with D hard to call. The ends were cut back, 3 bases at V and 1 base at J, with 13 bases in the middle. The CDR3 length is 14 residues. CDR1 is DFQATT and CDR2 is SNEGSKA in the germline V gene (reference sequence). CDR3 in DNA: TGCAGTGCTAGGGGTTGGAGCGATTCCTACGAGCAGTACTTC. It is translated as CSARGWSDSYEQYF.

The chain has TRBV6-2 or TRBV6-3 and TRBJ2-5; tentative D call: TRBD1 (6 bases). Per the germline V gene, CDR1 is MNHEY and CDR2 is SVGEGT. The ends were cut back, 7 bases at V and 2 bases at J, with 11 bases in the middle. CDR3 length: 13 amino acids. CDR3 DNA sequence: TGTGCCAGCATGCCGGACAGTCAAGAGACCCAGTACTTC. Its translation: CASMPDSQETQYF.